The 28 T cell receptor beta chains below all came from one sample that was sequenced in a study of cytomegalovirus exposure and HLA in healthy donors. With 60 Vbeta and 13 Jbeta primers, the PCR was carried out. Assay used: immunoSEQ multiplex PCR; TCRdb lists only in-frame clones, some missing. This table has approximately 160,000 clones, approximately 88% appearing once. The sequenced sample was PBMCs. These receptors all stem from a boy aged 2 to 10 in good health and CMV-seronegative.

The V call is TRBV30, the J call TRBJ1-3; D is unresolved. The germline gives CDR1 GTSNPN, CDR2 SVGIG (reference sequence). V lost 0 bases and J 2 bases, leaving 20 bases between the germline ends. This CDR3 is built from 18 residues. The CDR3: CAWSVLGLSLGAGNTIYF. CDR3 coding DNA: TGTGCCTGGAGTGTGTTGGGCCTTTCTCTGGGAGCTGGAAACACCATATATTTT. Full variable domain (rest looked up from reference TRBV30 and TRBJ1-3): SQTIHQWPATLVQPVGSPLSLECTVEGTSNPNLYWYRQAAGRGLQLLFYSVGIGQISSEVPQNLSASRPQDRQFILSSKKLLLSDSGFYLCAWSVLGLSLGAGNTIYFGEGSWLTVV.

The gene calls are TRBV6-5 and TRBJ1-4; TRBD1 might be the D (6 bases). V lost 2 bases, J lost 5 bases, and 15 bases lay in between. The CDR3 has 16 residues. CDR1 and CDR2 from the germline V gene are MNHEY and SVGAGI. The CDR3 DNA reads TGTGCCAGCAGTTACCTCGGGACAAGGTGGAATGAAAAACTGTTTTTT. It translates to CASSYLGTRWNEKLFF.

This chain connects TRBV7-9 to TRBJ1-2; no reliable D call. From germline, CDR1 is SEHNR and CDR2 FQNEAQ (reference sequence). The ends were cut back, 5 bases at V and 4 bases at J, with 8 bases in the middle. The CDR3 has 12 residues. CDR3: CASSPRGYGYTF. The CDR3 coding sequence is TGTGCCAGCAGCCCCCGGGGCTATGGCTACACCTTC.

The CDR3 protein is CASSFQGARETQYF. DNA for the CDR3: TGTGCCAGCAGCTTCCAAGGGGCCAGAGAGACCCAGTACTTC. The chain carries TRBV5-4 and TRBJ2-5, with D perhaps TRBD1 (5 bases). The germline V and J ends were trimmed by 2 bases and 4 bases, with 12 bases remaining between them. From germline, CDR1 is SGHNT and CDR2 YYREEE (reference sequence). The length of the CDR3 is 14 residues.

The chain has TRBV4-1 and TRBJ2-7; D not resolved. Trimming pared 3 bases from V and 5 bases from J, leaving 14 bases between. The CDR3 consists of 14 residues. Germline CDR1 and CDR2: MGHRA and YSYEKL. The DNA for the CDR3 is TGCGCCAGCAGCCAGGCCCCCGGGTTGGACGAGCAGTACTTC. Protein sequence: CASSQAPGLDEQYF.

As regards this clone: Other DNA sequences in this sample translate to the same CDR3. The J gene is TRBJ2-7, the V gene TRBV7-6; 7 bases line up with TRBD1. With 2 bases clipped from V and 0 bases from J, the junction kept 1 base outside the gene matches. CDR3 length equals 14 residues. Germline CDR1 reads SGHVS; CDR2 reads FNYEAQ. CDR3 amino acids: CASSLRTGSYEQYF. As DNA, the CDR3 is TGTGCCAGCAGCTTAAGGACAGGCTCCTACGAGCAGTACTTC.

CDR3 sequence: CASSLTQRETGELFF. For the CDR3, the DNA is TGCGCCAGCAGCTTGACACAGAGGGAAACCGGGGAGCTGTTTTTT. The chain employs TRBV5-1 and TRBJ2-2; D possibly corresponds to TRBD2 (5 bases). Deletions cut 1 base from V and 5 bases from J, with 12 bases between. The CDR3 runs to 15 residues. The germline gives CDR1 SGHRS, CDR2 YFSETQ.

The gene calls are TRBV5-1 and TRBJ1-1, with D unresolved. The V end lost 5 bases, the J end lost 3 bases, and 14 bases lay between the germline ends. Germline assignment: CDR1 SGHRS and CDR2 YFSETQ. The CDR3 is 14 amino acids. CDR3 sequence: CASRRGRADTEAFF. CDR3 in DNA: TGCGCCAGCAGACGAGGGAGGGCGGACACTGAAGCTTTCTTT. Filled out from reference TRBV5-1 and TRBJ1-1, the complete variable domain reads KAGVTQTPRYLIKTRGQQVTLSCSPISGHRSVSWYQQTPGQGLQFLFEYFSETQRNKGNFPGRFSGRQFSNSRSEMNVSTLELGDSALYLCASRRGRADTEAFFGQGTRLTVV.

The table lists this clone with a few counts. The J gene is TRBJ1-3, the V gene TRBV25-1; unclear D gene. V was shortened by 8 bases and J by 4 bases, with 9 bases between the two germline ends. The V gene's germline CDR1 is MGHDK and CDR2 SYGVNS. The CDR3 sequence is 12 residues long. The CDR3 here is CASLSEGNTIYF. The CDR3 DNA reads as TGTGCCAGCCTGAGTGAGGGAAACACCATATATTTT.

The gene calls are TRBV14 and TRBJ1-5, with D possibly TRBD1 on 6 matching bases. The CDR3 has 13 residues. CDR1 is SGHDN, CDR2 FVKESK, per germline. V was trimmed by 5 bases and J by 4 bases, leaving 9 bases between them. Here the CDR3 reads CASSGTRNQPQHF. Written as DNA, the CDR3 is TGTGCCAGCAGCGGGACACGAAATCAGCCCCAGCATTTT.

This clone has more than one count but fewer than ten. V and J are TRBV18 and TRBJ1-4; the match to TRBD1 covers 9 bases. Germline V gene sequence: CDR1 KGHSH, CDR2 LQKENI. The CDR3 loop spans 15 amino acids. J lost 7 bases, V lost 3 bases, and 6 bases had no gene match. CDR3 sequence reads: CASSPTGTGIEKLFF. CDR3 nucleotide sequence: TGTGCCAGCTCACCGACCGGGACAGGGATTGAAAAACTGTTTTTT.

In DNA form, the CDR3 reads TGTGCCAGCTCACCCAATCTCCGGACAGGTTCCCATGGCTACACCTTC. Translating it yields CASSPNLRTGSHGYTF. V and J are TRBV18 and TRBJ1-2, with TRBD1 matching over 7 bases. The trim removed 3 bases at V and 6 bases at J, leaving 13 bases unmatched. This CDR3 has 16 amino acids. Germline V gene sequence: CDR1 KGHSH, CDR2 LQKENI.

V usage is TRBV20-1 and J usage is TRBJ2-1; perhaps TRBD2 as D (6 bases). The germline gives CDR1 DFQATT, CDR2 SNEGSKA (reference sequence). The CDR3 is made up of 11 amino acids. The CDR3 here is CSGGFYNEQFF. Here the CDR3 DNA reads TGCAGCGGGGGTTTCTACAATGAGCAGTTCTTC.

J is TRBJ2-7 and V is TRBV25-1, with D perhaps TRBD2 (5 bases). V was pared by 1 base and J by 6 bases, with 7 bases between. The CDR3 is 12 amino acids. Germline CDR1 MGHDK, CDR2 SYGVNS. The CDR3 region is CASSEFGGEQYF. CDR3 DNA sequence: TGTGCCAGCAGTGAATTCGGAGGCGAGCAGTACTTC.

The chain uses TRBV6-1 and TRBJ1-1, with D perhaps TRBD1 (6 bases). The CDR3 is 13 amino acids. The V end was cut by 7 bases, the J end by 0 bases, with 9 bases between. CDR1 is MNHNS and CDR2 is SASEGT in the germline V gene. The CDR3 DNA follows: TGTGCCAGCATTAACAGGGTGAACACTGAAGCTTTCTTT. Its translation is CASINRVNTEAFF.

The chain recombines TRBV27 with TRBJ1-5; D not resolved. Between the trimmed V and J ends, which lost 5 bases and 0 bases, there was a span of 8 bases. The germline V gene encodes CDR1 MNHEY and CDR2 SMNVEV (reference sequence). The CDR3 is 14 amino acids. CDR3: CASSTRSSNQPQHF. In DNA, the CDR3 is TGTGCCAGCAGTACTCGAAGTAGCAATCAGCCCCAGCATTTT.

This clone was recorded only once. The J gene is TRBJ2-7, the V gene TRBV4-1; D gene ambiguous. The V end was cut by 4 bases, the J end by 2 bases, with 9 bases between. From germline, CDR1 is MGHRA and CDR2 YSYEKL. The length of the CDR3 is 13 residues. The CDR3, as DNA: TGCGCCAGCAGCCCGAACTTAGCCTACGAGCAGTACTTC. This encodes CASSPNLAYEQYF.

The CDR3 here is CASSGGPQDTQYF. As DNA, the CDR3 is TGCGCCAGCAGTGGGGGCCCACAGGATACGCAGTATTTT. The rearrangement uses TRBV10-2 and TRBJ2-3, with D maybe TRBD1 (5 bases). Germline CDR1 reads WSHSY; CDR2 reads SAAADI. V was cut by 4 bases and J by 6 bases, with 11 bases left in between. CDR3 size: 13 residues.

This chain joins TRBV7-8 and TRBJ1-4; 8 bases align to TRBD1. V shed 6 bases and J 6 bases; nucleotides not matched to a gene: 6. Germline lookup yields CDR1 SGHVS and CDR2 FQNEAQ. The CDR3 is 14 amino acids. The CDR3 DNA reads as TGTGCCAGCAGTGCCGACAGGGGAGATGAAAAACTGTTTTTT. Its protein product is CASSADRGDEKLFF.

The rearrangement joins TRBV7-9 to TRBJ1-2, with D possibly matching TRBD1 (5 bases). The CDR3 extends over 14 amino acids. Germline V gene lookup returns CDR1 SEHNR and CDR2 FQNEAQ (reference sequence). Trimming took off 4 bases at V and 4 bases at J, with 13 bases between the two ends. CDR3 DNA sequence: TGTGCCAGCAGCTCCGCAGGGCTGGGCTATGGCTACACCTTC. This codes for CASSSAGLGYGYTF.

The J gene is TRBJ2-2, the V gene TRBV7-9; perhaps TRBD2 as D (5 bases). This CDR3 spans 16 amino acids. Germline V gives CDR1 SEHNR, CDR2 FQNEAQ (reference sequence). Trimming took off 3 bases at V and 2 bases at J, with 13 bases between the two ends. Here the CDR3 reads CASSFNREFNTGELFF. DNA for the CDR3: TGTGCCAGCAGCTTCAACCGGGAATTTAACACCGGGGAGCTGTTTTTT.

As to this clone: A read error may produce the germline difference seen at one junction end. This chain links TRBV5-1 with TRBJ1-2, with 9 positions matching TRBD1. The germline V gene has CDR1 SGHRS and CDR2 YFSETQ. This CDR3 is built from 14 residues. The CDR3 spells CASSPDRGIYGYPF. CDR3 bases: TGCGCCAGCAGCCCGGACAGGGGCATCTATGGCTACCCCTTC.

This chain links TRBV27 with TRBJ1-2; tentatively, D is TRBD1 (6 bases). V shed 0 bases and J shed 7 bases, with 15 bases lying between them. CDR1 MNHEY and CDR2 SMNVEV come from the germline V gene (reference sequence). The CDR3 is 15 amino acids. The CDR3 DNA follows: TGTGCCAGCAGTTTATCCCGGGGGGCAATAGGTGGCTACACCTTC. Its protein product is CASSLSRGAIGGYTF.

The chain is built from TRBV5-4 and TRBJ1-1, with 8 bases fitting TRBD1. With 4 bases clipped from V and 0 bases from J, the junction kept 5 bases outside the gene matches. The CDR3 is 15 amino acids. Per the germline V gene, CDR1 is SGHNT and CDR2 is YYREEE (reference sequence). The DNA for the CDR3 is TGTGCCAGCAGCCCCACAGGGGGGGTGAACACTGAAGCTTTCTTT. Translating it yields CASSPTGGVNTEAFF.

The chain is built from TRBV5-1 and TRBJ2-1; D unclear. V lost 2 bases and J lost 7, with 7 bases in between. Germline loops: CDR1 SGHRS, CDR2 YFSETQ. The CDR3 has 12 residues. Written as DNA, the CDR3 is TGCGCCAGCAGCTTATCACTGAATGAGCAGTTCTTC. As protein: CASSLSLNEQFF.

The rearrangement joins TRBV2 to TRBJ2-1; D is perhaps TRBD1 (5 bases). V was cut by 6 bases and J by 0 bases, with 9 bases left in between. Germline CDR1 and CDR2: SNHLY and FYNNEI. CDR3 length: 14 amino acids. The CDR3 bases are TGTGCCAGCAGCGATACAGGCTCCTACAATGAGCAGTTCTTC. Its protein product is CASSDTGSYNEQFF.

This clone turned up a few times. The rearrangement uses TRBV2 and TRBJ1-5; perhaps TRBD1 as D (6 bases). This CDR3 region has 16 residues. Germline CDR1 SNHLY, CDR2 FYNNEI. V lost 6 bases to trimming and J lost 5 bases, with 20 bases between them. DNA of the CDR3: TGTGCCAGCAGCTTTGGGACACCCCCCAATTATCAGCCCCAGCATTTT. It specifies CASSFGTPPNYQPQHF.

The chain carries TRBV4-1 and TRBJ1-5; D is ambiguous. Trimming left V 3 bases short and J 9 bases short, with 12 bases between. The germline gives CDR1 MGHRA, CDR2 YSYEKL. CDR3 size: 13 residues. As DNA, the CDR3 is TGCGCCAGCAGCCAGAGCGTTCGAGGGCCCCAGCATTTT. The encoded protein is CASSQSVRGPQHF.